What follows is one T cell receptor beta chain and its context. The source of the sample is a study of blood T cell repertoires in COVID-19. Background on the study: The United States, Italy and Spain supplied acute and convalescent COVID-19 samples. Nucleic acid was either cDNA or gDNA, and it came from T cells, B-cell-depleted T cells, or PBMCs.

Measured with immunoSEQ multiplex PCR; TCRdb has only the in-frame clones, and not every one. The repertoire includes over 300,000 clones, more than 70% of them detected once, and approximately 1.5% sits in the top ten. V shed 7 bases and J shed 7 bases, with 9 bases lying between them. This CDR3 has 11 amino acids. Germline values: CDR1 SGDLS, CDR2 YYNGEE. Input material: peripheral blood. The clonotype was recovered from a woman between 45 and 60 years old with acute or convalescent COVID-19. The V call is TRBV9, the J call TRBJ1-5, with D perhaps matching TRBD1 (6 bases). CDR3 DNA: TGTGCCAGCGGGGGCGGGCAGCCCCAGCATTTT. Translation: CASGGGQPQHF.